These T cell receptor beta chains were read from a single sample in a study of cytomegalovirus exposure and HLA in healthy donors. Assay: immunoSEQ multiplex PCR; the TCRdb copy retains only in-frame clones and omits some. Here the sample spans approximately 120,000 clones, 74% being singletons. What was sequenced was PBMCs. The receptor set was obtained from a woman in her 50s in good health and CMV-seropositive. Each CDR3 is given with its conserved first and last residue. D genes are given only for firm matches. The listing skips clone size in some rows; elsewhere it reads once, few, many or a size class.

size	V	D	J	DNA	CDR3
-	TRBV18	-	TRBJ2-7	TGTGCCAGCTCACCACCGGTTCGACAAACCCGGCAGTACTTC	CASSPPVRQTRQYF
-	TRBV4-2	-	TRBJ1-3	TGTGCCAGCAGCCAAGTGGGGCCTGGAAACACCATATATTTT	CASSQVGPGNTIYF
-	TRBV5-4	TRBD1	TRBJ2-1	TGTGCCAGCAGCTTGACAGGGGACTACAATGAGCAGTTCTTC	CASSLTGDYNEQFF
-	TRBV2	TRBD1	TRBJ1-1	TGTGCCAGCAGTGCGCTACAGGGGTTGAACACTGAAGCTTTCTTT	CASSALQGLNTEAFF
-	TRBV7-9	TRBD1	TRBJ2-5	TGTGCCAGCAGCCCAATCAGACAGGGCACGCAAGAGACCCAGTACTTC	CASSPIRQGTQETQYF
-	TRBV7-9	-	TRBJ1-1	TGTGCCAGCAGCTCGCAACGGGCTGAAGCTTTCTTT	CASSSQRAEAFF
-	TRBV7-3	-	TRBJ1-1	TGTGCCAGCAGCTTATGGGCAGACACTGAAGCTTTCTTT	CASSLWADTEAFF
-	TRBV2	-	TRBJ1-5	TGTGCCAGCAGTGATCCTGGGGCACTTAGCAATCAGCCCCAGCATTTT	CASSDPGALSNQPQHF
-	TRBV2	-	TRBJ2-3	TGTGCCAGCAGGCCGACTAGGAGAGGCACAGATACGCAGTATTTT	CASRPTRRGTDTQYF
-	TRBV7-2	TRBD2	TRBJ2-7	TGTGCCAGCAGCCGTTCTAGCGGGTTCTACTACGAGCAGTACTTC	CASSRSSGFYYEQYF
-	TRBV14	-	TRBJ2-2	TGTGCCAGCAGCCAGAGGAGGGTTAACACCGGGGAGCTGTTTTTT	CASSQRRVNTGELFF
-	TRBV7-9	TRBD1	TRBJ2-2	TGTGCCAGCAGCTTTGCTGGACAGGGAACGTCCGGGGAGCTGTTTTTT	CASSFAGQGTSGELFF
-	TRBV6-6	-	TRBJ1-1	TGTGCCAGCAGCTCGGACAGGAACACTGAAGCTTTCTTT	CASSSDRNTEAFF
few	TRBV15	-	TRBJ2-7	TGTGCCACCAGCAGATCCCCAGAGACATACGAGCAGTACTTC	CATSRSPETYEQYF
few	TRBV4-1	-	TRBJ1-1	TGCGCCAGCAGCCATACCGTCCGGGACACTGAAGCTTTCTTT	CASSHTVRDTEAFF
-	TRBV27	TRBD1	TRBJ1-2	TGTGCCAGCAGGGGTGGGCGGAGGGGGCTCATCGCCTATAACTATGGCTACACCTTC	CASRGGRRGLIAYNYGYTF
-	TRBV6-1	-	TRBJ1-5	TGTGCCAGCAGTGAAGCCCAGACAGGCGACGGGCAGCCCCAGCATTTT	CASSEAQTGDGQPQHF
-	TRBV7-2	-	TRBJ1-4	TGTGCCAGCAGCTTACCTCCGGGGGGCCTTAATGAAAAACTGTTTTTT	CASSLPPGGLNEKLFF
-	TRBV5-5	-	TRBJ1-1	TGTGCCAGCCTCTTCAGAATGAACACTGAAGCTTTCTTT	CASLFRMNTEAFF
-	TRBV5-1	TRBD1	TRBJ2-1	TGCGCCAGCAGCCCCGGACAGGGCCCCTACAATGAGCAGTTCTTC	CASSPGQGPYNEQFF
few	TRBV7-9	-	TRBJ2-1	TGTGCCAGCAGCTTAACAGAGCCCTACAATGAGCAGTTCTTC	CASSLTEPYNEQFF
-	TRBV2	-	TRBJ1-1	TGTGCCAGCAGTTTTACCCAGGGTATTAGGACTGAAGCTTTCTTT	CASSFTQGIRTEAFF
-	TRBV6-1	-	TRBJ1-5	TGTGCCAGCAGCTTAGGTTTCAGGGATCGCCAGCCCCAGCATTTT	CASSLGFRDRQPQHF
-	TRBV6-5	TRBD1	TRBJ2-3	TGTGCCAGCAGTTACGTGGGACAGACAGATACGCAGTATTTT	CASSYVGQTDTQYF
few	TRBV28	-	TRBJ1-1	TGTGCCAGCCAGGGGAGGGACCCAACGGGGGGGGCTTTCTTT	CASQGRDPTGGAFF
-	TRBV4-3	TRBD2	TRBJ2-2	TGCGCCAGCAGCCGGGCAGCGGGGGGGAACACCGGGGAGCTGTTTTTT	CASSRAAGGNTGELFF
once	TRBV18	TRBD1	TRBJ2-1	TGTGCCAGCTCACTAGATTACAGGGGTAGGGAGCAGTTCTTC	CASSLDYRGREQFF
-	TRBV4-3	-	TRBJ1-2	TGCGCCAGCAGCCAACCTAGCCCCGGCGGAGGGTATGCTTGCTACACCTTC	CASSQPSPGGGYACYTF
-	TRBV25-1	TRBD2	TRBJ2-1	TGTGCCAGCAGTGATTTGGGACTAGCCTACAATGAGCAGTTCTTC	CASSDLGLAYNEQFF
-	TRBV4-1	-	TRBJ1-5	TGCGCCAGCAGCCAAGAGCCCCAAACATTTAACAATCAGCCCCAGCATTTT	CASSQEPQTFNNQPQHF
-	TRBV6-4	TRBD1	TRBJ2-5	TGTGCCAGCAGTGGACAGGGGGCGTCTTGGACCCAGTACTTC	CASSGQGASWTQYF
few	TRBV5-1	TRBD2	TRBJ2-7	TGCGCCAGCAGCCAGACAGCGGGGGGGCCAGGTGAGCAGTACTTC	CASSQTAGGPGEQYF
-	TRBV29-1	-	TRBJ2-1	TGCAGCGAGTTCCAGGGAAACTCCTACAATGAGCAGTTCTTC	CSEFQGNSYNEQFF
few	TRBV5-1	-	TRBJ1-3	TGCGCCAGCAGCTTGGACGGGTCCTCTGGAAACACCATATATTTT	CASSLDGSSGNTIYF
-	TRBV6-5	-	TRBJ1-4	TGTGCCAGCAGTTACGCCCGGGCAACTAATGAAAAACTGTTTTTT	CASSYARATNEKLFF